Reported below is one T cell receptor (beta chain). The antigen is unknown. This specimen comes from a study of cytomegalovirus exposure and HLA in healthy donors. Trimming removed 0 bases at V and 7 bases at J, with 15 bases between. The CDR3 has 14 residues. Germline-derived CDR1 and CDR2 are SQVTM and ANQGSEA. PCR involved 60 Vbeta and 13 Jbeta primers. Assay used: immunoSEQ multiplex PCR; TCRdb lists only in-frame clones, some missing. This sample yields more than 110,000 clones, of which more than 75% are seen a single time; 3% to 4% belongs to the top ten. Notes on the study in general: Altogether, about 160 TCR beta chains were recorded as cytomegalovirus-associated. Researchers reported in a later analysis that a missense DCLRE1C variant was tied to TCR beta V- and J-gene trimming. Highest at DRB1 and lowest at HLA-C, TCR association rates differed among HLA loci in a later analysis. In vitro experiments confirmed that three CMV-associated chains were specific for CMV antigens.

This clonotype originated in a female donor in good health and CMV-seronegative. The sample taken for sequencing was PBMCs. V is TRBV29-1 and J is TRBJ1-2, with a tentative D call TRBD1 (6 bases). The CDR3 bases are TGCAGCGTTGAAGAATCCGGGGGGCGCCCTGGCTACACCTTC. Residues: CSVEESGGRPGYTF.